This T cell receptor beta chain was captured by sequencing in a study of technical replicates of blood from several donors. Repertoires were generated with immunoSEQ multiplex PCR, while TCRdb's copy carries only in-frame clones and drops some. The data show around 15,000 clones, 65% to 85% seen once. V was pared by 0 bases and J by 5 bases, with 13 bases between. This CDR3 is built from 14 residues. From germline, CDR1 is SQVTM and CDR2 ANQGSEA. The TCR was taken from a human donor in good health. Sequenced sample: PBMCs. The genes are TRBV29-1 and TRBJ2-5; possibly TRBD1 for D (5 bases). CDR3 region: CSVEDGALGETQYF. In DNA, the CDR3 is TGCAGCGTTGAAGATGGGGCGTTGGGGGAGACCCAGTACTTC.